The clone carrying this T cell receptor (beta chain) was seen many times. The target antigen is unknown. The sample's time point: patch test 3, about 24 weeks after DPC sensitization. Treatment: therapeutic diphenylcyclopropenone sensitization with weekly scalp DPC. The sample originates from a study of human T cells and chemical hapten exposure. What the library attached to individual cDNA molecules were unique molecular identifiers. One entry per CDR3 protein results from TCRdb running MiXCR on the RACE reads. In the table there are about 190,000 distinct CDR3 sequences, around 25% of which are singletons. The CDR3 is made up of 12 amino acids. Germline V gene sequence: CDR1 MNHEY, CDR2 SVGAGI. J was trimmed by 4 bases and V by 7 bases; bases with no gene match: 2. Study-level results: Compared with pre-sensitization or healthy control sets, expanded TCRs clustered more. Because they had alopecia, donors may respond immunologically unlike healthy people.

The chain recombines TRBV6-5 with TRBJ2-5; 8 bases line up with TRBD1. Specimen: whole blood, collected in connection with sensitization to the hapten diphenylcyclopropenone (DPC). This TCR came from a woman between 40 and 50 years old with alopecia areata. Some clones in this sample may be carry-over from other donors' samples. The CDR3 DNA reads TGTGCCAGCATCACAGGGGGAGAGACCCAGTACTTC. It is translated as CASITGGETQYF.